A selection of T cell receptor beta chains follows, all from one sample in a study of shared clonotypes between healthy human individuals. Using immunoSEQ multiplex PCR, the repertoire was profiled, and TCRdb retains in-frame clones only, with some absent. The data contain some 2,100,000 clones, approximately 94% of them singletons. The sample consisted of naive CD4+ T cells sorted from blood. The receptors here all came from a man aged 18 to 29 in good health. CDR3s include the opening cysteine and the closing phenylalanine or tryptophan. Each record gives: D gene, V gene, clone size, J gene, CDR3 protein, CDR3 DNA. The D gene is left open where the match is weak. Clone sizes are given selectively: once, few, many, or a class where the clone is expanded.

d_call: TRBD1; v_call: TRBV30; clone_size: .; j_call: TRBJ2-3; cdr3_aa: CAWMPTGGISTDTQYF; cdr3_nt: TGTGCCTGGATGCCGACAGGGGGTATTAGCACAGATACGCAGTATTTT
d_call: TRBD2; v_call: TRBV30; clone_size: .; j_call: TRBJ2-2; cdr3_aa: CAWSAIWTSGGAGELFF; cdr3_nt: TGTGCCTGGAGTGCCATCTGGACTAGCGGGGGGGCCGGGGAGCTGTTTTTT
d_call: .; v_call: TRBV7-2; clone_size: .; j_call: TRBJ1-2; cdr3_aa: CASTYDSYGYTF; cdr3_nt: TGTGCCAGCACCTATGACAGCTATGGCTACACCTTC
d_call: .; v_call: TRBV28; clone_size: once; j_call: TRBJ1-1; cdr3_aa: CASRSGAVGGEAFF; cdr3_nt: TGTGCCAGCAGATCAGGGGCTGTTGGAGGTGAAGCTTTCTTT
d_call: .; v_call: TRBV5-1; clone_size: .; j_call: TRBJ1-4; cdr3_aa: CASSRQVDDEKLFF; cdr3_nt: TGCGCCAGCAGTCGACAGGTCGACGACGAAAAACTGTTTTTT
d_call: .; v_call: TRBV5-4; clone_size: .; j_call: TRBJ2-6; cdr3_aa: CASSLSGGSGANVLTF; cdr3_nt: TGTGCCAGCAGCTTGAGCGGTGGCTCTGGGGCCAACGTCCTGACTTTC
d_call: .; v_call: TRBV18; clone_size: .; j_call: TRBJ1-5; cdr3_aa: CASSPLSPGGDQPQHF; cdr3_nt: TGTGCCAGCTCACCCCTCTCCCCTGGGGGGGATCAGCCCCAGCATTTT
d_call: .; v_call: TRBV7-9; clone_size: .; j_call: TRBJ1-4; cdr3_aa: CASSPRFTAVEEKLFF; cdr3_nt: TGTGCCAGCAGCCCCCGATTCACTGCAGTGGAAGAAAAACTGTTTTTT
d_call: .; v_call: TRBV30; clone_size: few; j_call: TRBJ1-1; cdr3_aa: CAWTTGEVTFF; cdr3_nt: TGTGCCTGGACCACCGGGGAGGTAACTTTCTTT
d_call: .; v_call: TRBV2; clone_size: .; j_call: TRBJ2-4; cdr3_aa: CASRLPEFGNIQYF; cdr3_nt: TGTGCCAGCAGATTACCGGAGTTTGGAAACATTCAGTACTTC
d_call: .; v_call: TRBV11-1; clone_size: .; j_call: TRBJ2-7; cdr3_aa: CASSPRRSSYEQYF; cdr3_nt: TGTGCCAGCAGCCCGAGAAGGAGCTCCTACGAGCAGTACTTC
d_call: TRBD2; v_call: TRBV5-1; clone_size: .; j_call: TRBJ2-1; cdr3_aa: CASSLARQGVAGGRLNEQFF; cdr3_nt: TGCGCCAGCAGCTTGGCCAGACAGGGGGTAGCGGGAGGGCGGCTCAATGAGCAGTTCTTC
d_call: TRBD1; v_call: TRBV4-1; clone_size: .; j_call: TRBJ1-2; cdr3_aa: CASSQDRASGQGDGYTF; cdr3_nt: TGCGCCAGCAGCCAAGATCGCGCCTCAGGACAGGGAGATGGCTACACCTTC
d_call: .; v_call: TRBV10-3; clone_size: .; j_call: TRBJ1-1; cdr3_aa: CAISESTLGQTEAFF; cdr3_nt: TGTGCCATCAGTGAGTCGACTCTGGGGCAGACTGAAGCTTTCTTT
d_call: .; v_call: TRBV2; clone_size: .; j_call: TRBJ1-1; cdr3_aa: CASKDVRTVHVVYTEAFF; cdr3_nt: TGTGCCAGCAAAGACGTCCGGACGGTCCACGTCGTATACACTGAAGCTTTCTTT
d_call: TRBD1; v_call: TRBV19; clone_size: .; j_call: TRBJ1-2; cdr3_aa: CASSIEAGGTANYGYTF; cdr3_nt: TGTGCCAGTAGTATCGAGGCAGGGGGCACAGCTAACTATGGCTACACCTTC
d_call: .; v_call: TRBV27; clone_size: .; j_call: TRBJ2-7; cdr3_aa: CASRGFTEQYF; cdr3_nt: TGTGCCAGCAGAGGGTTCACCGAGCAGTACTTC
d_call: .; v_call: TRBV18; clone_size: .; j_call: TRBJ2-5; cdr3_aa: CASSPLTVVSQETQYF; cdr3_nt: TGTGCCAGCTCACCATTAACTGTCGTCAGCCAAGAGACCCAGTACTTC
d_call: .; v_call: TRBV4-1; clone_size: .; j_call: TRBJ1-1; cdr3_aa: CASSSARGGENTEAFF; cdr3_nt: TGCGCCAGCAGCTCCGCCCGGGGCGGAGAGAACACTGAAGCTTTCTTT
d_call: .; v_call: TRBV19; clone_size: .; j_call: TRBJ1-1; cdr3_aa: CASSEYLGATEAFF; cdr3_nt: TGTGCCAGTAGTGAGTATCTTGGCGCTACTGAAGCTTTCTTT
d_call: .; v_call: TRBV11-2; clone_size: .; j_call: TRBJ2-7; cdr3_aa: CASSLVVFTYEQYF; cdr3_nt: TGTGCCAGCAGCTTAGTGGTCTTTACCTACGAGCAGTACTTC
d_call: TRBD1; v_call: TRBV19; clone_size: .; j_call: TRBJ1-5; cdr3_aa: CASSIGGQGDQPQHF; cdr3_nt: TGTGCCAGTAGTATAGGCGGACAGGGAGACCAGCCCCAGCATTTT
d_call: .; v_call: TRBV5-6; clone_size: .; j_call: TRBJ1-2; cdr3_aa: CASSQAGVAYGYTF; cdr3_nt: TGTGCCAGCAGCCAGGCAGGGGTGGCCTATGGCTACACCTTC
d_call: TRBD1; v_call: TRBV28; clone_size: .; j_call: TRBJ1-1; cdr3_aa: CASIGQGASPEAFF; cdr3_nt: TGTGCCAGCATTGGACAGGGGGCGAGCCCTGAAGCTTTCTTT
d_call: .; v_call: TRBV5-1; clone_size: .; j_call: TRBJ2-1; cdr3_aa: CASSLPPQLGGLYEQFF; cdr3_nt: TGCGCCAGCAGCTTGCCTCCCCAACTCGGGGGTTTATATGAGCAGTTCTTC
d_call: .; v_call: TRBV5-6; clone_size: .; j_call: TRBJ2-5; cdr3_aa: CASSLDTGRGETQYF; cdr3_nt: TGTGCCAGCAGCTTGGACACAGGGCGAGGGGAGACCCAGTACTTC
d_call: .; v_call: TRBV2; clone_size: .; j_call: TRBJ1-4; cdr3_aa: CASRTDSNEKLFF; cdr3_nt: TGTGCCAGCAGGACGGACAGTAATGAAAAACTGTTTTTT
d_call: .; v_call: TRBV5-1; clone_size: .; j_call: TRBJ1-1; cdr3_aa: CASTIDGNTEAFF; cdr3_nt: TGCGCCAGCACCATAGACGGGAACACTGAAGCTTTCTTT
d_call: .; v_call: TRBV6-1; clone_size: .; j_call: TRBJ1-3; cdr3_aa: CASNFGQSGNTIYF; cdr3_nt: TGTGCCAGCAATTTTGGGCAGTCTGGAAACACCATATATTTT
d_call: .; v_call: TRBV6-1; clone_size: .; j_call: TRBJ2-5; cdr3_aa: CASTWGRVSETQYF; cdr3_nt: TGTGCCAGCACTTGGGGGAGAGTATCAGAGACCCAGTACTTC
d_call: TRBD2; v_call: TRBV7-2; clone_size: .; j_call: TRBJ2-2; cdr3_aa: CASSIVGSGAYTGELFF; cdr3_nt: TGTGCCAGCAGCATCGTAGGGAGCGGGGCTTACACCGGGGAGCTGTTTTTT
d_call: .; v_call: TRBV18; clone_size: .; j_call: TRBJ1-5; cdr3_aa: CASSQITSNQPQHF; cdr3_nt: TGTGCCAGCTCACAGATTACAAGCAATCAGCCCCAGCATTTT
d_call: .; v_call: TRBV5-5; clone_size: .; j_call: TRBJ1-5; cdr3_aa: CASSLDVGNQPQHF; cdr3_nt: TGTGCCAGCAGCTTGGACGTTGGCAATCAGCCCCAGCATTTT
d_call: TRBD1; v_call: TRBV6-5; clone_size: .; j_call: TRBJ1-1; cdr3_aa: CASTSRAGGTEAFF; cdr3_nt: TGTGCCAGCACCTCACGCGCAGGGGGCACTGAAGCTTTCTTT
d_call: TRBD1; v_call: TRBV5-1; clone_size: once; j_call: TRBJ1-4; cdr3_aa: CASSVGQGNEKLFF; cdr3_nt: TGCGCCAGCAGCGTGGGACAGGGTAATGAAAAACTGTTTTTT
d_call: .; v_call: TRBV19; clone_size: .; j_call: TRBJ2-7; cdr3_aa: CASSARTWRGEQYF; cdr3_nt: TGTGCCAGTAGTGCCCGGACCTGGAGGGGCGAGCAGTACTTC
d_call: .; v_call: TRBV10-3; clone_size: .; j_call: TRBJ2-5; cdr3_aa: CATRGGSETQYF; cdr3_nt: TGTGCCACCAGGGGGGGGTCCGAGACCCAGTACTTC
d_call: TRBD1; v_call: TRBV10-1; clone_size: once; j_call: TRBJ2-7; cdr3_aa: CASNLGTGVSYEQYF; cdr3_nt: TGCGCCAGCAATCTCGGGACAGGTGTCTCCTACGAGCAGTACTTC
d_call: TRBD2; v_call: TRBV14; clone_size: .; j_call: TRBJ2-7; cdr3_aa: CASSQASGGLSYEQYF; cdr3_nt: TGTGCCAGCAGCCAAGCGAGCGGGGGGCTGTCCTACGAGCAGTACTTC
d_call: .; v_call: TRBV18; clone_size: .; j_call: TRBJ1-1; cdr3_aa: CASSPKEVGTEAFF; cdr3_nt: TGTGCCAGCTCACCAAAGGAGGTCGGCACTGAAGCTTTCTTT
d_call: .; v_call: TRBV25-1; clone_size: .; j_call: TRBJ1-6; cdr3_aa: CASSDSRGEVHSPLHF; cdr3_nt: TGTGCCAGCAGTGACTCAAGGGGCGAAGTTCATTCACCCCTCCACTTT
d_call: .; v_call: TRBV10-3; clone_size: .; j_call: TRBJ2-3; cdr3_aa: CAIRGPSYTDTQYF; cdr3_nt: TGTGCCATCAGGGGCCCATCATACACAGATACGCAGTATTTT
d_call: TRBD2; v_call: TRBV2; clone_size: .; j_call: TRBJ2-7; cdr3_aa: CASISGGKAYEQYF; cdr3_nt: TGTGCCAGCATCTCGGGGGGAAAGGCCTACGAGCAGTACTTC
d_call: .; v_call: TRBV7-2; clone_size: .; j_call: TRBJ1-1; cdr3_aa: CASSLVAGGDTEAFF; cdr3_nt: TGTGCCAGCAGCTTAGTTGCGGGTGGGGACACTGAAGCTTTCTTT
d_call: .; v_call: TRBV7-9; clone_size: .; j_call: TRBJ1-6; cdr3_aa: CASSSTGENSPLHF; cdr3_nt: TGTGCCAGCAGCTCTACGGGGGAGAATTCACCCCTCCACTTT
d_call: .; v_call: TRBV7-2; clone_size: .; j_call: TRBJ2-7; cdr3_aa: CASSLYWESSYEQYF; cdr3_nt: TGTGCCAGCAGCTTATACTGGGAGAGCTCCTACGAGCAGTACTTC
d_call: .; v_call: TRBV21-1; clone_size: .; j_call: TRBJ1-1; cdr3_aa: CASSARQGNRTEAFF; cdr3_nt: TGTGCCAGCAGCGCCCGACAGGGTAATCGCACTGAAGCTTTCTTT
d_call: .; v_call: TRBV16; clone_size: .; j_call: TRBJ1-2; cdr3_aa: CASSQAATGGYTF; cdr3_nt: TGTGCCAGCAGCCAAGCAGCCACGGGGGGCTACACCTTC
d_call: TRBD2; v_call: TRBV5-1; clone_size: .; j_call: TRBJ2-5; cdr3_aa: CASSWGTSGQETQYF; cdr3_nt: TGCGCCAGCAGCTGGGGGACTAGCGGACAAGAGACCCAGTACTTC
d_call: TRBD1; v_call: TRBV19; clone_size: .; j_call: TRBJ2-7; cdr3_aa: CASSIGPGTGIPSKEQYF; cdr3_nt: TGTGCCAGTAGTATAGGCCCCGGGACAGGGATTCCCTCGAAGGAGCAGTACTTC